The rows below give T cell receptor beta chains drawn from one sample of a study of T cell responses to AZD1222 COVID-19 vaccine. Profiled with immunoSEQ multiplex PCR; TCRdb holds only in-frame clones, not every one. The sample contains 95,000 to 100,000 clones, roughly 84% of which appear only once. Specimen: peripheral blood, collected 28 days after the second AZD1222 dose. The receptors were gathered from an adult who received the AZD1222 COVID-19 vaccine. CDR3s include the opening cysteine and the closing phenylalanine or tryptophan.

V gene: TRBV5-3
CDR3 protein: CARSFTPGTGDEKLFF

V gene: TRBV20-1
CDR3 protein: CSASPPGAWYGYTF

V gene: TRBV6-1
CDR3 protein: CASSEATGVVGFQETQYF

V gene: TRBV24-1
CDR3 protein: CATSGETGATGELFF

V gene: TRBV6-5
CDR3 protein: CASSGQSLYEQYF

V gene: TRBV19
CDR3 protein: CASSPANYGYTF

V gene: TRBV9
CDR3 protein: CASSVGGRGITEAFF

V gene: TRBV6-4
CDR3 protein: CASSDPRVNEQFF

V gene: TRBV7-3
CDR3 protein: CASSPGKGDEQFF

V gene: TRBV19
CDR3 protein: CASSIGWGSENQPQHF

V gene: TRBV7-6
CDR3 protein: CASSLAGTGSTGELFF

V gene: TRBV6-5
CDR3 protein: CASSFGQYSTDTQYF

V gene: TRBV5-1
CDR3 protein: CASSLVPGQDELFF

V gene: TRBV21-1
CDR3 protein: CASSLYNEQFF

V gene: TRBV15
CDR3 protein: CATSREPDRAYEQYF

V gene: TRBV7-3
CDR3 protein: CASSAYLRPYEQYF

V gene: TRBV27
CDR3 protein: CASSADRGAEQYF

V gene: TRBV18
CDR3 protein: CASSPQTTNTGELFF

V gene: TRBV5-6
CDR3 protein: CASSSLFGTGDPYEQYF

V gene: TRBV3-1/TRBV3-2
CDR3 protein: CASSQMVGGANEKLFF

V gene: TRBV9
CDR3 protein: CASSAALAGYNEQFF

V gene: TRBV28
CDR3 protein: CASSFRLEAFF

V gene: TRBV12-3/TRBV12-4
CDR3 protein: CAVSRGANTEAFF

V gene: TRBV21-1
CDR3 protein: CASSRGRMNTEAFF

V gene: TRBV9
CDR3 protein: CASSVGQGRVYEAFF

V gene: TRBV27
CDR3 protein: CASSLSMGVSRETQYF

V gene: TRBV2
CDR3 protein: CASRRITIEAFF

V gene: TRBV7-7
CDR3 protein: CASSSRLAGPQETQYF

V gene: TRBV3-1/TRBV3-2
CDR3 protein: CASSQSRGTEAFF

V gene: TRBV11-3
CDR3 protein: CASSSGGGKQYF

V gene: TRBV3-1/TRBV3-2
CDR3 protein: CASSQDRTTGELFF

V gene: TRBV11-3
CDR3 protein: CASSLDPTGQGYTF

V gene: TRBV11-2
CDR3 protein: CASSLLGTGDEKLFF

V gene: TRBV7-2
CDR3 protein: CASSLRGGEAFF

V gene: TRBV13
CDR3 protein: CASSLGESSYNEQFF

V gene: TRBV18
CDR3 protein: CASSPGDSREQFF

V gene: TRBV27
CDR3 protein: CASSLTVNYGYTF

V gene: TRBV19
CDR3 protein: CASTQTLLYGYTF

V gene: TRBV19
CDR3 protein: CASSTRDLYNEQFF

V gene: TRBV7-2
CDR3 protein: CASSSELAGPQETQYF

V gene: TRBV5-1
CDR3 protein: CASPLNRSQETQYF

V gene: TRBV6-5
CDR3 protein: CASRKVQDYEQYF

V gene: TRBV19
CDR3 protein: CASSVRDRSRAYGYTF

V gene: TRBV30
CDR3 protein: CAWSPLSGSIKGELFF

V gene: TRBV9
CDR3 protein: CASSVEVGETQYF

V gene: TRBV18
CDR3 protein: CASSTGQNTEAFF

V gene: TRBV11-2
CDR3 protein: CASGLVSISYNEQFF

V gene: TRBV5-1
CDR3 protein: CASSLEVSGSARWNEQFF

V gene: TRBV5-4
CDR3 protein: CASSFSGIGNTIYF

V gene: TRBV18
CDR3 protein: CASSSDSSNQPQHF